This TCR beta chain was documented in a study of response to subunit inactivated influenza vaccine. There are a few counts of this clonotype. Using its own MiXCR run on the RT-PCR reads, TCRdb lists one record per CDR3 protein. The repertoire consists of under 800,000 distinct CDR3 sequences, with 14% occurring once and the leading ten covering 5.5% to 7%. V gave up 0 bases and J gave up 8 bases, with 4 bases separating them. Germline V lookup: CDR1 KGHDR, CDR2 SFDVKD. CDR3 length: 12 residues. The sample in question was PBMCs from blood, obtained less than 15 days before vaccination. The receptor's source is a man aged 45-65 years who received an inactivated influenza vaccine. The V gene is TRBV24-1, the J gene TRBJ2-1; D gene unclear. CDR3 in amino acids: CATSDLWYEQFF. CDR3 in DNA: TGTGCCACCAGTGATTTGTGGTATGAGCAGTTCTTC.